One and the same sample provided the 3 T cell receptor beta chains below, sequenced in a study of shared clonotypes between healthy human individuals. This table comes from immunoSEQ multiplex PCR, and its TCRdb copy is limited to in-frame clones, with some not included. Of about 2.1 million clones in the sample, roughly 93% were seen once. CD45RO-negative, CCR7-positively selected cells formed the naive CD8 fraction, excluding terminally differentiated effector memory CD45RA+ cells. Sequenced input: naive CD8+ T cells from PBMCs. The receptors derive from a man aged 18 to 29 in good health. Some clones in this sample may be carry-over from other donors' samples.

Here the CDR3 reads CASSEGLAGSTDTQYF. The CDR3 DNA is TGTGCCAGCAGTGAAGGACTAGCGGGAAGCACAGATACGCAGTATTTT. The chain is built from TRBV7-8 and TRBJ2-3, with 12 bases matching TRBD2. CDR1 is SGHVS, CDR2 FQNEAQ, per germline. With 6 bases clipped from V and 0 bases from J, the junction kept 4 bases outside the gene matches. The CDR3 is made up of 16 amino acids.

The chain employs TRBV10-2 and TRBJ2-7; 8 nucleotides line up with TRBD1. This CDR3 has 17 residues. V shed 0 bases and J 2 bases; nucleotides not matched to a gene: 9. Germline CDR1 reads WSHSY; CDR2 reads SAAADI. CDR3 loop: CASSESTYRGITYEQYF. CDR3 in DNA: TGCGCCAGCAGTGAGTCGACGTACAGGGGGATTACCTACGAGCAGTACTTC.

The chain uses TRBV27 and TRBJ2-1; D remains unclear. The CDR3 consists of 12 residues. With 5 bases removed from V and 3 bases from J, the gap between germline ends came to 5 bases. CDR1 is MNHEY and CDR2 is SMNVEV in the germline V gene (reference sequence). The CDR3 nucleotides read TGTGCCAGCAGTACTCACTACAATGAGCAGTTCTTC. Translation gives CASSTHYNEQFF.